This entry features one T cell receptor beta chain sequence. TCRdb independently ran MiXCR on the 5' RACE reads; one entry per CDR3 protein. The profile shows about 250,000 distinct CDR3 sequences, over 15% of them singletons. The source of the sample is a study of T-cell memory formation after mild COVID-19. The ends lost 4 bases at V and 2 bases at J; junction bases unmatched: 2. Germline V CDR1 and CDR2: SNHLY, FYNNEI. The CDR3 is made up of 14 amino acids. This chain connects TRBV2 to TRBJ1-5; TRBD1 aligns across 7 bases. This receptor was taken from an adult woman who had mild COVID-19 (a few samples of this study predate the infection). Cell type and time point are not known. The sample consisted of PBMCs or a T cell subset sorted from them (not recorded which). The CDR3 coding sequence is TGTGCCAGCAGTGGACAGGGTGGCAATCAGCCCCAGCATTTT. Translating gives CASSGQGGNQPQHF. Full variable domain (missing parts from reference TRBV2 and TRBJ1-5): EPEVTQTPSHQVTQMGQEVILRCVPISNHLYFYWYRQILGQKVEFLVSFYNNEISEKSEIFDDQFSVERPDGSNFTLKIRSTKLEDSAMYFCASSGQGGNQPQHFGDGTRLSIL.